One sample yielded the 5 T cell receptor beta chains listed below, sequenced in a study of blood T cell repertoires in COVID-19. The method was immunoSEQ multiplex PCR; TCRdb's version includes in-frame clones alone and lacks a portion of them. Counted here are about 380,000 clones, 85% occurring once; the ten biggest clones make up roughly 3.9%. The sequenced sample was peripheral blood. The receptors originated from a woman in her late teens or twenties with acute or convalescent COVID-19.

The chain has TRBV7-3 and TRBJ2-7; TRBD1 matches 7 bases. The CDR3 sequence is 14 residues long. CDR1 is SGHTA, CDR2 FQGTGA, per germline. J lost 7 bases, V lost 4 bases, and 10 bases had no gene match. For the CDR3, the DNA is TGTGCCAGCAGCTACGACAGGGATGTTGGGGAGCAGTACTTC. Its protein product is CASSYDRDVGEQYF.

There are a few counts of this clone. The V call is TRBV7-9, the J call TRBJ2-3; maybe TRBD2 (6 bases). CDR1 is SEHNR and CDR2 is FQNEAQ in the germline V gene (reference sequence). This CDR3 is 14 amino acids long. The V end was cut by 2 bases, the J end by 1 base, with 7 bases between. The CDR3 DNA follows: TGTGCCAGCAGCTTATCTAGCGGCACAGATACGCAGTATTTT. Its protein product is CASSLSSGTDTQYF.

This rearrangement joins TRBV19 to TRBJ2-3; 8 nucleotides match TRBD1. Germline CDR1 and CDR2: LNHDA and SQIVND (reference sequence). Trimming cost V 8 bases and J 0 bases; bases outside gene matches: 7. The length of the CDR3 is 15 residues. This chain's CDR3 is CASSARGPSTDTQYF. CDR3 DNA: TGTGCCAGTTCCGCCAGGGGGCCGAGCACAGATACGCAGTATTTT.

This chain links TRBV9 with TRBJ2-1; D is perhaps TRBD2 (6 bases). Trimming stripped 4 bases from V and 0 bases from J, with 14 bases between. The CDR3 is made up of 16 amino acids. Germline V gene sequence: CDR1 SGDLS, CDR2 YYNGEE. CDR3 DNA: TGTGCCAGCAGCCCTCTAGCGCCGAGCTCCTACAATGAGCAGTTCTTC. Amino acid sequence: CASSPLAPSSYNEQFF.

A note on this clone: The same CDR3 is also encoded by other DNA sequences in this sample. The chain uses TRBV9 and TRBJ2-5, with 7 bases identical to TRBD1. The length of the CDR3 is 14 residues. With 0 bases clipped from V and 4 bases from J, the junction kept 3 bases outside the gene matches. Germline CDR1 reads SGDLS; CDR2 reads YYNGEE. CDR3 bases: TGTGCCAGCAGCGTAGGGACAGGTTTAGAGACCCAGTACTTC. This sequence encodes CASSVGTGLETQYF.